One TCR beta chain is described in this entry. Assay used: immunoSEQ multiplex PCR; TCRdb lists only in-frame clones, some missing. The table includes 45,000 to 55,000 clones, approximately 85% detected once. The CDR3 is 18 residues long. The V gene end was trimmed by 4 bases and the J gene end by 0 bases; junction bases not matched to a gene: 6. CDR1 is MNHEY, CDR2 SMNVEV, per germline (reference sequence). The data belong to a study of PD-L1 blockade in urothelial cancer. Looking at the study overall: About 90% of the 29 patients comprised males who had bladder-origin urothelial cancer. Previous chemotherapy exposure amounted to 0 to 3 regimens for patients. A median blood sample held 141,255 T cells and tens of thousands of unique TCRs.

The sample's time point: peripheral blood 6 weeks after treatment start. It was locally advanced or metastatic urothelial carcinoma that patients had. The source is a man aged 45-65 years with urothelial cancer. Sequenced material: PBMCs, taken around atezolizumab (anti-PD-L1) treatment. This chain links TRBV27 with TRBJ1-6, with 10 bases lining up with TRBD1. CDR3 amino acids: CASSSGTGASSYNSPLHF. CDR3 DNA sequence: TGTGCCAGCAGTTCAGGGACAGGGGCGAGCTCCTATAATTCACCCCTCCACTTT.